These 31 T cell receptor beta chains originate from one sample sequenced in a study of shared clonotypes between healthy human individuals. Measured with immunoSEQ multiplex PCR; TCRdb has only the in-frame clones, and not every one. The repertoire holds about 2.1 million clones, with roughly 95% as singletons. The naive CD8 population came from CD45RO-negative cells selected for CCR7, without terminally differentiated effector memory CD45RA+ cells. Sequencing input: naive CD8+ T cells from PBMCs. These receptors were collected from a young man in good health. Some clones in this sample may be carry-over from other donors' samples.

This rearrangement joins TRBV7-9 to TRBJ2-7, with 9 bases identical to TRBD2. CDR1 is SEHNR, CDR2 FQNEAQ, per germline (reference sequence). CDR3 length equals 13 residues. V lost 5 bases and J lost 3; bases outside the gene matches: 2. CDR3 DNA: TGTGCCAGCAGCGAAGCGGGGGGCTACGAGCAGTACTTC. Amino acids: CASSEAGGYEQYF.

The chain recombines TRBV4-3 with TRBJ2-5; no definite D call. Judging by the DNA end, TRBJ2-7 fits better; the J call may be wrong. The length of the CDR3 is 15 residues. Germline V gives CDR1 LGHNA, CDR2 YSLEER. CDR3 protein: CASSQDRGLSYEQYF. Written as DNA, the CDR3 is TGCGCCAGCAGCCAAGATCGAGGTCTCTCCTACGAGCAGTACTTC.

V is TRBV4-1 and J is TRBJ2-1; D ambiguous. The CDR3 loop spans 16 amino acids. CDR1 is MGHRA and CDR2 is YSYEKL in the germline V gene. V was shortened by 0 bases and J by 0 bases, with 9 bases between the two germline ends. The CDR3 here is CASSQDPTGSYNEQFF. Written as DNA, the CDR3 is TGCGCCAGCAGCCAAGACCCAACTGGCTCCTACAATGAGCAGTTCTTC.

This sequence joins TRBV5-1 and TRBJ2-5, with 13 bases aligning to TRBD2. The J call may be mistaken, given a closer DNA end match to TRBJ2-7. The CDR3 has 16 residues. Germline CDR1 reads SGHRS; CDR2 reads YFSETQ. The CDR3 region is CASSPGLAGTVYEQYF. The CDR3 bases are TGCGCCAGCAGCCCGGGACTAGCGGGGACTGTCTACGAGCAGTACTTC.

V usage is TRBV27 and J usage is TRBJ1-3, with no clear D. CDR1 is MNHEY, CDR2 SMNVEV, per germline (reference sequence). V shed 8 bases and J shed 3 bases, with 14 bases lying between them. This CDR3 is built from 14 residues. CDR3 sequence (DNA): TGTGCCAGCTCGGACCGTTTGGGTGGAAACACCATATATTTT. Translating it yields CASSDRLGGNTIYF.

Concerning this clone itself: At the DNA level, this CDR3 is encoded by other sequences in the same sample as well. The gene calls are TRBV4-1 and TRBJ2-1; weak D call: TRBD2 (5 bases). The V end was cut by 1 base, the J end by 7 bases, with 8 bases between. This CDR3 is 13 amino acids long. Germline V lookup: CDR1 MGHRA, CDR2 YSYEKL. The CDR3 protein is CASSQARGNEQFF. The CDR3 coding sequence is TGCGCCAGCAGCCAAGCCCGAGGGAATGAGCAGTTCTTC.

With respect to this clone: This may come from a read error, since a much larger clone is one base off. This chain connects TRBV30 to TRBJ1-1; no definite D call. Germline values: CDR1 GTSNPN, CDR2 SVGIG (reference sequence). The CDR3 sequence is 11 residues long. The CDR3 loop reads CAWRENTETFF. The CDR3 coding sequence is TGTGCCTGGAGGGAGAACACTGAAACTTTCTTT.

A word on this clone: This CDR3 is also generated by other DNA sequences in the sample. The V gene is TRBV19, the J gene TRBJ2-1, with D unclear. The germline V gene has CDR1 LNHDA and CDR2 SQIVND (reference sequence). Trimming removed 6 bases at V and 0 bases at J, with 9 bases between. CDR3 length: 14 residues. The DNA for the CDR3 is TGTGCCAGTAGGTACCGGAGCTCCTACAATGAGCAGTTCTTC. This sequence encodes CASRYRSSYNEQFF.

This chain links TRBV27 with TRBJ2-3; 8 bases map to TRBD1. Trimming took 3 bases from V and 9 from J; bases not matched to a gene: 17. CDR3 length equals 17 residues. The V gene's germline CDR1 is MNHEY and CDR2 SMNVEV (reference sequence). The CDR3 nucleotides are TGTGCCAGCAGTTTTGTAGTAAGACAGGGGAAAGGAAGGACGCAGTATTTT. It specifies CASSFVVRQGKGRTQYF.

The chain links TRBV9 to TRBJ2-1; D remains unclear. Trimming took off 3 bases at V and 9 bases at J, with 16 bases between the two ends. The CDR3 extends over 14 amino acids. Germline CDR1 reads SGDLS; CDR2 reads YYNGEE. The chain's CDR3 is CASSDFGRAAEQFF. The CDR3 DNA is TGTGCCAGCAGCGACTTTGGACGAGCAGCTGAGCAGTTCTTC.

The gene calls are TRBV10-3 and TRBJ2-7; D uncertain. V lost 3 bases to trimming and J lost 1 base, with 7 bases between them. CDR1 is ENHRY and CDR2 is SYGVKD in the germline V gene. This CDR3 is 13 amino acids long. The CDR3 DNA follows: TGTGCCATCAGTGATACAAGTTCCTACGAGCAGTACTTC. It specifies CAISDTSSYEQYF.

The chain combines TRBV19 with TRBJ1-1; D is unclear. This CDR3 region has 12 residues. V was trimmed by 3 bases and J by 11 bases, leaving 13 bases between them. Looked up from germline, CDR1 is LNHDA and CDR2 is SQIVND (reference sequence). The chain's CDR3 is CASSINGKRAFF. CDR3 nucleotides: TGTGCCAGTAGTATTAATGGGAAACGGGCTTTCTTT.

The J gene is TRBJ2-1, the V gene TRBV7-3; 9 bases are shared with TRBD1. The CDR3 runs 17 residues. Germline trimming cut 4 bases from V and 1 base from J; bases unmatched to any gene: 8. From germline, CDR1 is SGHTA and CDR2 FQGTGA. The CDR3 sequence: CASSSYGGQGSYNEQFF. CDR3 bases: TGTGCCAGCAGCTCATATGGGGGACAGGGATCCTACAATGAGCAGTTCTTC.

V is TRBV19 and J is TRBJ2-7; the match to TRBD2 covers 8 bases. The V gene end was trimmed by 10 bases and the J gene end by 0 bases; junction bases not matched to a gene: 8. Germline lookup yields CDR1 LNHDA and CDR2 SQIVND (reference sequence). This CDR3 is built from 14 residues. This CDR3 reads CANLRRGVSYEQYF. Here the CDR3 DNA reads TGTGCCAATCTTCGGCGGGGGGTCTCCTACGAGCAGTACTTC.

The chain links TRBV6-1 to TRBJ1-2, with TRBD1 identical over 7 bases. CDR1 and CDR2 (germline): MNHNS, SASEGT. The CDR3 is 12 residues long. With 10 bases clipped from V and 4 bases from J, the junction kept 6 bases outside the gene matches. DNA of the CDR3: TGTGCCATGGGACAGAATGTCTATGGCTACACCTTC. It encodes CAMGQNVYGYTF.

The V and J genes are TRBV27 and TRBJ2-2, with unresolved D. The length of the CDR3 is 14 residues. Trimming pared 5 bases from V and 6 bases from J, leaving 13 bases between. Germline V lookup: CDR1 MNHEY, CDR2 SMNVEV (reference sequence). The CDR3 sequence is CASSPLRRAGELFF. DNA of the CDR3: TGTGCCAGCAGTCCGCTCAGGAGAGCCGGGGAGCTGTTTTTT.

There are a few counts of this clone. The chain has TRBV5-6 and TRBJ1-4; D unresolved. This CDR3 spans 13 amino acids. With 4 bases removed from V and 8 bases from J, the gap between germline ends came to 12 bases. Germline V CDR1 and CDR2: SGHDT, YYEEEE. In DNA, the CDR3 is TGTGCCAGCAGCCAGCAGGTTTCGGAAAAACTGTTTTTT. Its translation is CASSQQVSEKLFF.

The chain uses TRBV28 and TRBJ2-7, with TRBD1 as a possible D gene (6 bases). V was clipped by 3 bases and J by 3 bases, with 12 bases between them. Germline CDR1 and CDR2: MDHEN and SYDVKM. CDR3 length: 14 residues. The CDR3 DNA reads TGTGCCAGCAGTTTTAGGGGACAAAACTACGAGCAGTACTTC. This codes for CASSFRGQNYEQYF.

This chain links TRBV19 with TRBJ2-5; D not certain. The length of the CDR3 is 13 residues. Deletions cut 6 bases from V and 3 bases from J, with 11 bases between. Germline CDR1 reads LNHDA; CDR2 reads SQIVND (reference sequence). CDR3: CASRSLIEETQYF. DNA for the CDR3: TGTGCCAGTAGATCTCTAATTGAAGAGACCCAGTACTTC.

J is TRBJ2-7 and V is TRBV9; 8 bases agree with TRBD2. This CDR3 spans 15 amino acids. The V segment lost 3 bases and the J segment 2 bases; nucleotides outside the gene matches: 7. CDR1 and CDR2 (germline): SGDLS, YYNGEE. CDR3 region: CASSAGLDLTYEQYF. CDR3 in DNA: TGTGCCAGCAGCGCGGGACTAGATCTAACCTACGAGCAGTACTTC.

The rearrangement uses TRBV23-1 and TRBJ1-5, with 8 positions matching TRBD1. TRBV23-1 belongs to the ORF category, with a function that is uncertain. This CDR3 contains 16 residues. V dropped 0 bases and J dropped 7; count of bases not matched to a gene: 8. The CDR3 DNA reads as TGCGCCAGCAGTCAATCGGGACAGGCCCTCGACCAGCCCCAGCATTTT. As protein: CASSQSGQALDQPQHF.

The gene calls are TRBV4-3 and TRBJ1-2, with 8 nucleotides matching TRBD1. The germline V gene has CDR1 LGHNA and CDR2 YSLEER. The ends lost 2 bases at V and 8 bases at J; junction bases unmatched: 13. The CDR3 has 16 amino acids. For the CDR3, the DNA is TGCGCCAGCAGCCAATTGACAGGGGAAGTCAGCGGCGGCTACACCTTC. As protein: CASSQLTGEVSGGYTF.

Turning to this clone: This sample includes further DNA sequences coding for the same CDR3. The chain uses TRBV5-6 and TRBJ2-7, with D unresolved. CDR1 is SGHDT, CDR2 YYEEEE, per germline. The CDR3 consists of 14 residues. Trimming took off 0 bases at V and 2 bases at J, with 9 bases between the two ends. The CDR3 loop reads CASSLVGRAYEQYF. CDR3 nucleotides: TGTGCCAGCAGCTTGGTCGGTCGGGCCTACGAGCAGTACTTC.

The rearrangement joins TRBV27 to TRBJ2-7; D possibly corresponds to TRBD2 (6 bases). With 8 bases removed from V and 3 bases from J, the gap between germline ends came to 23 bases. CDR3 length equals 16 residues. The V gene's germline CDR1 is MNHEY and CDR2 SMNVEV (reference sequence). CDR3 DNA: TGTGCCAGCCGCCCCGGGGTTTTAGCGGCCCACTACGAGCAGTACTTC. Translation: CASRPGVLAAHYEQYF.

The chain couples TRBV29-1 to TRBJ2-7; 9 nucleotides agree with TRBD2. The V segment lost 5 bases and the J segment 3 bases; nucleotides outside the gene matches: 5. CDR1 and CDR2 from the germline V gene are SQVTM and ANQGSEA. CDR3 length: 13 residues. The CDR3 reads CSVLSAGGYEQYF. The CDR3 DNA reads as TGCAGCGTTCTCTCAGCGGGAGGCTACGAGCAGTACTTC.

This clone was detected a few times. Other DNA sequences in the sample encode the same CDR3. The genes are TRBV27 and TRBJ1-5; no reliable D call. The CDR3 is made up of 16 amino acids. V lost 2 bases to trimming and J lost 0 bases, with 11 bases between them. Germline V gene sequence: CDR1 MNHEY, CDR2 SMNVEV (reference sequence). The CDR3 coding sequence is TGTGCCAGCAGTTTAAGCCCGGGTCTTAGCAATCAGCCCCAGCATTTT. It encodes CASSLSPGLSNQPQHF.

The rearrangement uses TRBV5-6 and TRBJ1-6; D call uncertain. V was trimmed by 0 bases and J by 7 bases, leaving 14 bases between them. This CDR3 spans 16 amino acids. CDR1 and CDR2 (germline): SGHDT, YYEEEE. CDR3 protein: CASSLEMSGPNSPLHF. The CDR3 nucleotides are TGTGCCAGCAGCTTGGAAATGTCTGGACCCAATTCACCCCTCCACTTT.

CDR3 in amino acids: CAVGNGGAYEQYF. In DNA form, the CDR3 reads TGCGCGGTGGGGAACGGGGGAGCCTACGAGCAGTACTTC. V usage is TRBV4-1 and J usage is TRBJ2-7, with TRBD2 as a possible D gene (6 bases). This CDR3 is built from 13 residues. Germline V gene data show CDR1 as MGHRA and CDR2 as YSYEKL.

The chain couples TRBV5-4 to TRBJ2-3; 13 nucleotides align to TRBD2. Germline V gene sequence: CDR1 SGHNT, CDR2 YYREEE (reference sequence). The junction had 6 bases not matched to a gene; V was cut back by 4 bases and J by 4 bases. The CDR3 length is 16 residues. CDR3 amino acids: CASSLTSGRSPDTQYF. The CDR3 coding sequence is TGTGCCAGCAGCCTGACTAGCGGGAGGAGTCCAGATACGCAGTATTTT.

The gene calls are TRBV27 and TRBJ2-7; 9 bases agree with TRBD1. J was trimmed by 6 bases and V by 1 base; bases with no gene match: 7. The CDR3 extends over 15 amino acids. Germline-derived CDR1 and CDR2 are MNHEY and SMNVEV (reference sequence). CDR3: CASSLWGTGTIEQYF. CDR3 DNA sequence: TGTGCCAGCAGTTTATGGGGGACAGGGACGATCGAGCAGTACTTC.

This chain joins TRBV7-9 and TRBJ2-7; unclear D gene. The CDR3 runs to 15 residues. The germline V gene encodes CDR1 SEHNR and CDR2 FQNEAQ (reference sequence). Trimming shortened V by 6 bases and J by 0 bases, and 15 bases separated the two germline ends. This CDR3 is CASREKDGSSYEQYF. The DNA of the CDR3 is TGTGCCAGCAGAGAAAAGGATGGCAGCTCCTACGAGCAGTACTTC.